The clone carrying this T cell receptor (beta chain) was detected ten times or more. This entry is derived from a study of T-cell reconstitution after alpha-beta-depleted transplantation in children. The V end lost 0 bases, the J end lost 7 bases, and 11 bases lay between the germline ends. Germline V gene data show CDR1 as SGHKS and CDR2 as YYEKEE (reference sequence). The CDR3 has 14 amino acids. The authors prepared the TCRbeta library with unique molecular identifiers. One entry per CDR3 protein, called by TCRdb with MiXCR from the PCR reads. The sample has 400,000 to 500,000 distinct CDR3 sequences, approximately 10% seen once.

V gene TRBV5-5 combines with J gene TRBJ1-5, with D unresolved. The source is a human donor who donated a stem cell graft to a child with acute myeloid leukemia. The starting material was PBMCs from the stem cell graft donor, obtained from the stem cell graft. The CDR3: CASSLAGPRQPQHF. The CDR3, as DNA: TGTGCCAGCAGCTTGGCCGGACCGCGCCAGCCCCAGCATTTT. Drawing the rest from reference TRBV5-5 and TRBJ1-5, the complete variable domain is DAGVTQSPTHLIKTRGQQVTLRCSPISGHKSVSWYQQVLGQGPQFIFQYYEKEERGRGNFPDRFSARQFPNYSSELNVNALLLGDSALYLCASSLAGPRQPQHFGDGTRLSIL.